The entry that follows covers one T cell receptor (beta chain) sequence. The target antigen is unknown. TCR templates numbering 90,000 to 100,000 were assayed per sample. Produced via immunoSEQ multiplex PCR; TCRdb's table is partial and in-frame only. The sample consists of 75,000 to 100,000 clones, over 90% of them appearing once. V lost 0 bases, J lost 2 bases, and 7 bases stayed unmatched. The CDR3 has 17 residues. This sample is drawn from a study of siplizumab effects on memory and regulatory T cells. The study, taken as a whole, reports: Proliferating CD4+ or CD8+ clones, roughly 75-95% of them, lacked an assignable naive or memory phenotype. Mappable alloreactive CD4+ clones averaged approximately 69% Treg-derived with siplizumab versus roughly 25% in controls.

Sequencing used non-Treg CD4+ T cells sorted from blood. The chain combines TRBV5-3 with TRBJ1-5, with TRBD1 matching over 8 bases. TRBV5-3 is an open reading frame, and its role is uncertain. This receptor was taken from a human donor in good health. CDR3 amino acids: CARSLAPDRVGNQPQHF. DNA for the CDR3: TGTGCCAGAAGCTTGGCCCCGGACAGGGTAGGCAATCAGCCCCAGCATTTT.